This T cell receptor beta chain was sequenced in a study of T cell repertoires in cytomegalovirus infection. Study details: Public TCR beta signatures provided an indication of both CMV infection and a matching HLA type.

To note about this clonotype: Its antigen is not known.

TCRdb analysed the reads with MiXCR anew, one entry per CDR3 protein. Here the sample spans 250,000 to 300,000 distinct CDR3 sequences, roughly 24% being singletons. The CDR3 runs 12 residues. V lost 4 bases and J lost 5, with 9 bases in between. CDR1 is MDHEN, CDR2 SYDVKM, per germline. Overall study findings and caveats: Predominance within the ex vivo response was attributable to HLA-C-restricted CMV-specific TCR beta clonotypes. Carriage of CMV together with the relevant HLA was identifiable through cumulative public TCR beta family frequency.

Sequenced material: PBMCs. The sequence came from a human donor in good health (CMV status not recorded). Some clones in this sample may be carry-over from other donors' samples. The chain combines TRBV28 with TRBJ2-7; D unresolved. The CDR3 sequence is CASSSPTDEQYF. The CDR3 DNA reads TGTGCCAGCAGTTCCCCCACGGACGAGCAGTACTTC.